The 18 T cell receptor beta chains reported below all come from one sample, sequenced in a study of glioma-infiltrating T cells after dendritic cell vaccination. Time point specified: after dendritic cell vaccination, including at tumor progression/relapse. Assay used: immunoSEQ multiplex PCR; TCRdb lists only in-frame clones, some missing. This table has some 60,000 clones, 70% to 85% appearing once. The sequencing here drew on blood, taken after dendritic cell vaccination. The receptors here all came from a human donor with glioblastoma.

The rearrangement links TRBV11-2 to TRBJ1-2, with 7 bases identical to TRBD1. Germline CDR1 is SGHAT and CDR2 is FQNNGV. V dropped 0 bases and J dropped 3; count of bases not matched to a gene: 7. The CDR3 has 16 amino acids. The CDR3 DNA is TGTGCCAGCAGCTTAGAGTACAGGGGCGAAGACTATGGCTACACCTTC. Protein: CASSLEYRGEDYGYTF.

The genes are TRBV9 and TRBJ2-2, with D possibly matching TRBD2 (6 bases). V lost 0 bases, J lost 4 bases, and 10 bases lay in between. The CDR3 spans 15 residues. Germline CDR1 reads SGDLS; CDR2 reads YYNGEE. The CDR3 DNA follows: TGTGCCAGCAGCGTAGTAGGGACTCCCACCGGGGAGCTGTTTTTT. Translation: CASSVVGTPTGELFF.

The genes are TRBV6-4 and TRBJ1-1, with 9 bases matching TRBD1. There are 16 residues in the CDR3. Unmatched junction bases numbered 8, after V lost 5 bases and J lost 1 base. The V gene's germline CDR1 is MRHNA and CDR2 SNTAGT. In nucleotides, the CDR3 is TGTGCCAGCAGTCCGGGACAGGGCAAGTCGAACACTGAAGCTTTCTTT. Its protein is CASSPGQGKSNTEAFF.

The chain employs TRBV11-3 and TRBJ1-1, with a possible D match to TRBD1 (5 bases). CDR3 length equals 15 residues. Germline V gene data show CDR1 as SGHNT and CDR2 as YENEEA. V lost 5 bases, J lost 5 bases, and 18 bases lay in between. The CDR3, as DNA: TGTGCCAGCAGCCCCAGCCCGGGGGAGGGAACTGAAGCTTTCTTT. As protein: CASSPSPGEGTEAFF.

This chain joins TRBV5-6 and TRBJ1-2; TRBD1 agrees at 8 bases. The CDR3 runs to 15 residues. V dropped 4 bases and J dropped 3; count of bases not matched to a gene: 8. Looked up from germline, CDR1 is SGHDT and CDR2 is YYEEEE. CDR3 loop: CASSRGTGLDYGYTF. CDR3 sequence (DNA): TGTGCCAGCAGCCGCGGGACAGGCCTTGACTATGGCTACACCTTC. Using reference TRBV5-6 and TRBJ1-2 for the parts outside the CDR3, the full variable domain is DAGVTQSPTHLIKTRGQQVTLRCSPKSGHDTVSWYQQALGQGPQFIFQYYEEEERQRGNFPDRFSGHQFPNYSSELNVNALLLGDSALYLCASSRGTGLDYGYTFGSGTRLTVV.

The rearrangement uses TRBV5-6 and TRBJ2-6; 7 nucleotides agree with TRBD1. V shed 4 bases and J 4 bases; nucleotides not matched to a gene: 14. Germline V gene data show CDR1 as SGHDT and CDR2 as YYEEEE. The CDR3 runs 18 residues. The CDR3 reads CASSPPRQGPRGANVLTF. The CDR3, as DNA: TGTGCCAGCAGCCCCCCCCGACAGGGCCCCCGGGGGGCCAACGTCCTGACTTTC.

The chain carries TRBV27 and TRBJ1-2; no reliable D call. CDR1 and CDR2 from the germline V gene are MNHEY and SMNVEV (reference sequence). Trimming removed 2 bases from V and 1 base from J, with 5 bases in between. The CDR3 is 13 amino acids. The CDR3 loop reads CASSLNINYGYTF. In nucleotides, the CDR3 is TGTGCCAGCAGTTTAAACATTAACTATGGCTACACCTTC.

The chain employs TRBV6-6 and TRBJ2-5; unclear D gene. V was pared by 7 bases and J by 0 bases, with 6 bases between. The CDR3 consists of 12 residues. Germline V CDR1 and CDR2: MNHNY, SVGAGI (reference sequence). The CDR3 here is CASTPNQETQYF. Here the CDR3 DNA reads TGTGCCAGCACCCCCAACCAAGAGACCCAGTACTTC.

This chain links TRBV25-1 with TRBJ2-1; TRBD1 matches at 10 bases. The germline CDR1 and CDR2 sequences are MGHDK and SYGVNS. V was clipped by 9 bases and J by 8 bases; unmatched bases: 10. The CDR3 is 14 residues long. The CDR3 DNA is TGTGCCAGTAACGACAGGGGGCTTAGCTATGAGCAGTTCTTC. It specifies CASNDRGLSYEQFF.

This clone was seen once. The chain links TRBV5-1 to TRBJ1-1; no definite D call. CDR1 SGHRS and CDR2 YFSETQ come from the germline V gene. The CDR3 runs 13 residues. The V end lost 3 bases, the J end lost 5 bases, and 11 bases lay between the germline ends. For the CDR3, the DNA is TGCGCCAGCAGCTCCCGAGGGTGGACTGAAGCTTTCTTT. Its translation: CASSSRGWTEAFF.

The chain recombines TRBV5-6 with TRBJ2-5, with 12 nucleotides matching TRBD2. After removal of 4 bases from V and 3 bases from J, the junction contained 7 bases not matched to a gene. The germline CDR1 and CDR2 sequences are SGHDT and YYEEEE. The CDR3 is made up of 16 amino acids. CDR3 in amino acids: CASSQTSGGMEETQYF. CDR3 in DNA: TGTGCCAGCAGCCAAACTAGCGGGGGGATGGAAGAGACCCAGTACTTC.

The chain employs TRBV10-3 and TRBJ1-2; D possibly corresponds to TRBD1 (5 bases). The V gene lost 0 bases and the J gene lost 7 bases, with 12 bases spanning the gap. CDR1 and CDR2 from the germline V gene are ENHRY and SYGVKD. The CDR3 is 14 amino acids. CDR3 in DNA: TGTGCCATCAGTGAGTCGACAGTTTCCTCTGGCTACACCTTC. It translates to CAISESTVSSGYTF.

Points on this clone: Additional DNA sequences in this sample encode the identical CDR3. This rearrangement joins TRBV13 to TRBJ2-7; 10 nucleotides match TRBD1. The CDR3 is made up of 14 amino acids. CDR1 is PRHDT and CDR2 is FYEKMQ in the germline V gene (reference sequence). J lost 4 bases, V lost 4 bases, and 4 bases had no gene match. The CDR3 nucleotides read TGTGCCAGCAGCTCCCGGGACAGGGGTTACGAGCAGTACTTC. Translated, it gives CASSSRDRGYEQYF.

The chain employs TRBV6-1 and TRBJ1-1, with D tentatively TRBD1 (5 bases). The V and J ends lost 2 bases and 12 bases respectively, with 10 bases between them. The CDR3 is 11 residues long. Germline V lookup: CDR1 MNHNS, CDR2 SASEGT. CDR3 amino acids: CASSEIGAPFF. In DNA, the CDR3 is TGTGCCAGCAGTGAAATAGGGGCTCCTTTCTTT.

V gene TRBV5-1 combines with J gene TRBJ2-1; tentatively, D is TRBD2 (7 bases). CDR1 is SGHRS, CDR2 YFSETQ, per germline. V lost 2 bases, J lost 5 bases, and 11 bases lay in between. This CDR3 has 14 residues. The CDR3 here is CASSLGGGDNEQFF. The CDR3 DNA is TGCGCCAGCAGCTTAGGGGGGGGCGACAATGAGCAGTTCTTC.

This clone has a handful of counts. V usage is TRBV7-3 and J usage is TRBJ1-1; TRBD1 is a possible D gene (5 bases). The CDR3 sequence is 14 residues long. V shed 2 bases and J shed 0 bases, with 7 bases lying between them. Looked up from germline, CDR1 is SGHTA and CDR2 is FQGTGA. The DNA for the CDR3 is TGTGCCAGCAGCTTATGGGGGGTGAACACTGAAGCTTTCTTT. It codes for CASSLWGVNTEAFF.

The chain links TRBV18 to TRBJ2-1, with 9 bases lining up with TRBD2. Germline V gene sequence: CDR1 KGHSH, CDR2 LQKENI. The CDR3 covers 15 residues. After removal of 7 bases from V and 9 bases from J, the junction contained 13 bases not matched to a gene. In nucleotides, the CDR3 is TGTGCCAGCTGCACCGGGACTAGCAACCGGGGTGAGCAGTTCTTC. This codes for CASCTGTSNRGEQFF.

The V and J genes are TRBV7-8 and TRBJ1-2; D is possibly TRBD1 (5 bases). CDR3 length equals 14 residues. V shed 1 base and J shed 4 bases, with 10 bases lying between them. Germline V gene sequence: CDR1 SGHVS, CDR2 FQNEAQ. CDR3 residues: CASSLVGDFYGYTF. CDR3 DNA: TGTGCCAGCAGCTTAGTAGGGGACTTCTATGGCTACACCTTC.